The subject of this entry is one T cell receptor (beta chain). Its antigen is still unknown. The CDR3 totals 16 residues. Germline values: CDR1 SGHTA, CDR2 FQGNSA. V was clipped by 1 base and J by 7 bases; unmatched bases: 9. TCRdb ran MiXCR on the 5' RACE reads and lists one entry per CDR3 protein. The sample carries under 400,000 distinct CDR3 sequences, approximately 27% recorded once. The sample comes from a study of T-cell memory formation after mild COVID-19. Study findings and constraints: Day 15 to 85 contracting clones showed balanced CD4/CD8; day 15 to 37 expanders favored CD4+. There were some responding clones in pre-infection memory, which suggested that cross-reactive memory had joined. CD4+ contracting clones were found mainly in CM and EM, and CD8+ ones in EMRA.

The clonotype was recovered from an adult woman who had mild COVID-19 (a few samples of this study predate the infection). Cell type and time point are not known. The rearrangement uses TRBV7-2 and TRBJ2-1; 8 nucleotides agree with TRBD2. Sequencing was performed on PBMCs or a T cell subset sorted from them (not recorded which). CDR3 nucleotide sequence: TGTGCCAGCAGCTTAGAATCGGGACTAGGTCGTAATGAGCAGTTCTTC. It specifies CASSLESGLGRNEQFF.